Listed here are 21 T cell receptor beta chains from one sample, sequenced in a study of regulatory T cells in long-lasting Graves disease. Time point described: newly diagnosed GD, antithyroid drugs for less than 3 months. Construction of the TCR library relied on RNA isolated from PBMCs. Construction of TCR beta libraries relied on iRepertoire HTBI primers and on Arm-PCR targeting CDR3 regions. Via MiXCR, TCRdb re-called the multiplex PCR reads, giving one row per CDR3 protein. The sample yields 350,000 to 500,000 distinct CDR3 sequences, about 15% seen once. Another study also made use of these data, one on T cells in Graves' hyperthyroidism and ophthalmopathy.

The input for sequencing was peripheral blood mononuclear cells (PBMCs), taken at new diagnosis, from a patient treated with antithyroid drugs. The receptors here all came from a woman aged 45 to 65 with Graves disease.

Ten or more counts support this clonotype. The chain recombines TRBV11-2 with TRBJ2-7; a weak D match, TRBD1 (6 bases). The CDR3 loop spans 16 amino acids. The V end lost 6 bases, the J end lost 2 bases, and 20 bases lay between the germline ends. Germline V gives CDR1 SGHAT, CDR2 FQNNGV. This chain's CDR3 is CASRLNPQGLPYEQYF. The CDR3, as DNA: TGTGCCAGCAGATTAAACCCTCAGGGGTTGCCCTACGAGCAGTACTTC.

This clonotype was detected a few times. V is TRBV24-1 and J is TRBJ2-6; 11 positions match TRBD1. After removal of 2 bases from V and 4 bases from J, the junction contained 9 bases not matched to a gene. This CDR3 region has 19 residues. The V gene's germline CDR1 is KGHDR and CDR2 SFDVKD. The CDR3 DNA sequence: TGTGCCACCAGTGATTCCCAAGGACAGGGGGCGGACGGGGCCAACGTCCTGACTTTC. It specifies CATSDSQGQGADGANVLTF.

The chain uses TRBV29-1 and TRBJ2-1, with 8 bases that match TRBD2. CDR1 is SQVTM, CDR2 ANQGSEA, per germline. J gave up 5 bases and V 4 bases, and 4 bases lay outside the gene matches. The CDR3 is made up of 13 amino acids. Written as DNA, the CDR3 is TGCAGCGTTGCGGGGACTAGGAACAATGAGCAGTTCTTC. Translating gives CSVAGTRNNEQFF.

This clonotype showed up just a few times. The chain uses TRBV30 and TRBJ1-6; D call uncertain. The length of the CDR3 is 15 residues. Germline CDR1 GTSNPN, CDR2 SVGIG (reference sequence). V lost 0 bases, J lost 3 bases, and 9 bases lay in between. The CDR3 bases are TGTGCCTGGAGTGTAACGGCGGTCTATAATTCACCCCTCCACTTT. It encodes CAWSVTAVYNSPLHF.

This clonotype has only one observation. This chain uses TRBV6-1 with TRBJ2-5, with D possibly matching TRBD2 (6 bases). Trimming took 5 bases from V and 4 from J, leaving 17 bases between them. Germline V gene data show CDR1 as MNHNS and CDR2 as SASEGT. The CDR3 totals 15 residues. The CDR3 reads CASSQSDGGRETQYF. As DNA, the CDR3 is TGTGCCAGCAGTCAATCAGACGGGGGTCGAGAGACCCAGTACTTC.

This clonotype came up many times. The chain has TRBV28 and TRBJ1-5, with 10 bases that match TRBD1. V lost 6 bases and J lost 5; bases outside the gene matches: 4. The CDR3 sequence is 14 residues long. The germline V gene has CDR1 MDHEN and CDR2 SYDVKM. CDR3 in DNA: TGTGCCAGCAGGTGGGGACAGGGGCATCAGCCCCAGCATTTT. Translation: CASRWGQGHQPQHF. The variable domain in full, with the rest retrieved from reference TRBV28 and TRBJ1-5, is DVKVTQSSRYLVKRTGEKVFLECVQDMDHENMFWYRQDPGLGLRLIYFSYDVKMKEKGDIPEGYSVSREKKERFSLILESASTNQTSMYLCASRWGQGHQPQHFGDGTRLSIL.

The chain employs TRBV6-1 and TRBJ2-5; D is unresolved. The V gene lost 2 bases and the J gene lost 1 base, with 11 bases spanning the gap. CDR1 and CDR2 (germline): MNHNS, SASEGT. This CDR3 contains 15 residues. The DNA of the CDR3 is TGTGCCAGCAGTGAAATCAACGGAATCCAAGAGACCCAGTACTTC. Translating gives CASSEINGIQETQYF.

This clonotype was counted many times. V and J are TRBV27 and TRBJ2-6, with D maybe TRBD2 (6 bases). The germline CDR1 and CDR2 sequences are MNHEY and SMNVEV (reference sequence). CDR3 length: 17 amino acids. Between the trimmed V and J ends, which lost 3 bases and 0 bases, there was a span of 12 bases. The CDR3 sequence is CASSFAGGRSGANVLTF. The DNA of the CDR3 is TGTGCCAGCAGTTTTGCCGGGGGTCGCTCTGGGGCCAACGTCCTGACTTTC.

The chain employs TRBV5-1 and TRBJ2-2; D gene uncertain. The length of the CDR3 is 15 residues. V lost 3 bases and J lost 0, with 9 bases in between. CDR1 and CDR2 (germline): SGHRS, YFSETQ. The CDR3 loop reads CASSSSTSNTGELFF. For the CDR3, the DNA is TGCGCCAGCAGCTCCTCTACCTCGAACACCGGGGAGCTGTTTTTT.

In this sample, this clonotype turned up many times. V is TRBV7-2 and J is TRBJ2-7; no firm D call. This CDR3 spans 13 amino acids. The V end was cut by 5 bases, the J end by 7 bases, with 15 bases between. From germline, CDR1 is SGHTA and CDR2 FQGNSA. CDR3 protein: CASSPLVLGEQYF. The CDR3 DNA reads TGTGCCAGCAGCCCATTGGTGCTGGGTGAGCAGTACTTC.

The chain employs TRBV7-2 and TRBJ2-1, with a possible D match to TRBD2 (6 bases). Germline CDR1 reads SGHTA; CDR2 reads FQGNSA. There are 14 residues in the CDR3. V gave up 7 bases and J gave up 6 bases, with 16 bases separating them. The CDR3 nucleotides read TGTGCCAGCACCCCAGTGCGGGGTAGCAATGAGCAGTTCTTC. Residues: CASTPVRGSNEQFF.

The rearrangement uses TRBV27 and TRBJ2-7; 7 positions match TRBD2. The CDR3 consists of 15 residues. Trimming took 3 bases from V and 2 from J; bases not matched to a gene: 7. The V gene's germline CDR1 is MNHEY and CDR2 SMNVEV (reference sequence). CDR3 nucleotide sequence: TGTGCCAGCAGTTTCAGGCTAGCGGAAACCTACGAGCAGTACTTC. Protein sequence: CASSFRLAETYEQYF.

CDR3 DNA: TGTGCCAGCTCACCGTTCGGGGACTCTGGGGCCAACGTCCTGACTTTC. The encoded protein is CASSPFGDSGANVLTF. The rearrangement joins TRBV18 to TRBJ2-6; D may be TRBD2 (5 bases). The CDR3 extends over 16 amino acids. The germline gives CDR1 KGHSH, CDR2 LQKENI. V lost 3 bases to trimming and J lost 0 bases, with 9 bases between them.

This clonotype was counted at least ten times. This chain connects TRBV18 to TRBJ1-5; D is uncertain. This CDR3 has 15 residues. Looked up from germline, CDR1 is KGHSH and CDR2 is LQKENI. Trimming left V 2 bases short and J 6 bases short, with 14 bases between. The CDR3 DNA sequence: TGTGCCAGCTCACCAAGGAGCGACCAGAGTCAGCCCCAGCATTTT. It translates to CASSPRSDQSQPQHF. The variable domain in full, completed from reference TRBV18 and TRBJ1-5, reads NAGVMQNPRHLVRRRGQEARLRCSPMKGHSHVYWYRQLPEEGLKFMVYLQKENIIDESGMPKERFSAEFPKEGPSILRIQQVVRGDSAAYFCASSPRSDQSQPQHFGDGTRLSIL.

V gene TRBV6-5 combines with J gene TRBJ1-6, with 7 bases that match TRBD1. This CDR3 contains 19 residues. The junction had 8 bases not matched to a gene; V was cut back by 0 bases and J by 0 bases. Per the germline V gene, CDR1 is MNHEY and CDR2 is SVGAGI. Here the CDR3 reads CASSYSAGGLSSYNSPLHF. CDR3 bases: TGTGCCAGCAGTTACTCAGCAGGGGGTCTGAGCTCCTATAATTCACCCCTCCACTTT.

This clonotype was seen only a few times. The chain uses TRBV5-1 and TRBJ2-6; D unresolved. This CDR3 region has 17 residues. In germline, CDR1 is SGHRS, CDR2 YFSETQ. V was cut by 0 bases and J by 0 bases, with 10 bases left in between. The CDR3 reads CASSLEGLSSGANVLTF. CDR3 DNA sequence: TGCGCCAGCAGCTTGGAGGGATTGAGCTCTGGGGCCAACGTCCTGACTTTC.

Many counts were recorded for this clonotype. This chain joins TRBV7-2 and TRBJ1-2, with D perhaps TRBD1 (6 bases). The CDR3 loop spans 16 amino acids. The V gene lost 0 bases and the J gene lost 2 bases, with 13 bases spanning the gap. Germline V lookup: CDR1 SGHTA, CDR2 FQGNSA. The DNA of the CDR3 is TGTGCCAGCAGCTTAGCGTCTGGGGGCGGGAACTATGGCTACACCTTC. It specifies CASSLASGGGNYGYTF.

This clonotype was detected many times. The V and J genes are TRBV28 and TRBJ1-5, with a weak D call TRBD1 (5 bases). The germline V gene has CDR1 MDHEN and CDR2 SYDVKM. The CDR3 covers 21 residues. Trimming left V 1 base short and J 5 bases short, with 30 bases between. The CDR3 is CASSLFSKGWWEPGQHQPQHF. The CDR3 DNA reads TGTGCCAGCAGTTTATTTTCGAAAGGATGGTGGGAGCCAGGGCAGCATCAGCCCCAGCATTTT.

This clonotype was detected ten times or more. The gene calls are TRBV28 and TRBJ2-5; 10 nucleotides line up with TRBD1. The CDR3 covers 14 residues. The trim removed 4 bases at V and 3 bases at J, leaving 2 bases unmatched. The germline CDR1 and CDR2 sequences are MDHEN and SYDVKM. The CDR3 sequence is CASSSTGGEETQYF. The CDR3, as DNA: TGTGCCAGCAGTTCGACAGGGGGCGAAGAGACCCAGTACTTC.

This clonotype occurred many times. The chain links TRBV3-1 to TRBJ1-1; D might be TRBD1 (6 bases). CDR1 is LGHDT and CDR2 is YNNKEL in the germline V gene (reference sequence). V was shortened by 3 bases and J by 4 bases, with 12 bases between the two germline ends. The length of the CDR3 is 14 residues. This chain's CDR3 is CASSQGTGSTEAFF. The CDR3 nucleotides read TGTGCCAGCAGCCAGGGAACAGGGAGCACTGAAGCTTTCTTT. Complete variable domain (other parts from reference TRBV3-1 and TRBJ1-1): DTAVSQTPKYLVTQMGNDKSIKCEQNLGHDTMYWYKQDSKKFLKIMFSYNNKELIINETVPNRFSPKSPDKAHLNLHINSLELGDSAVYFCASSQGTGSTEAFFGQGTRLTVV.

This clonotype has just a few counts. The rearrangement uses TRBV12-3 or TRBV12-4 and TRBJ2-1, with TRBD2 as a possible D gene (5 bases). Trimming left V 1 base short and J 7 bases short, with 14 bases between. This CDR3 is built from 15 residues. The CDR3, as DNA: TGTGCCAGCAGTTTAGGAGCGGAGTATGGGAATGAGCAGTTCTTC. This sequence encodes CASSLGAEYGNEQFF.